This TCR beta chain was captured in a study of Graves' ophthalmopathy and Graves' hyperthyroidism. In this cohort's terms, stable hyperthyroidism meant no ophthalmopathy by 18 months of follow-up. TCR beta CDR3 regions were amplified from RNA transcripts. First-round RT-PCR with HTBI primers preceded a second-round multiplex PCR. Via MiXCR, TCRdb re-called the multiplex PCR reads, giving one row per CDR3 protein. The table has a few hundred thousand distinct CDR3 sequences, about 15% seen once. This sequence was found in an adult woman with stable Graves' hyperthyroidism. The sequenced material came from peripheral blood.

The CDR3, as DNA: TGTGCCAGCAGTTATCCGGGGACACAAAACACCGGGGAGCTGTTTTTT. It yields the protein CASSYPGTQNTGELFF. The chain carries TRBV6-2 or TRBV6-3 and TRBJ2-2; D might be TRBD1 (6 bases). The length of the CDR3 is 16 residues. Trimming cost V 3 bases and J 2 bases, with 13 bases left between them. Per germline, CDR1 MNHEY and CDR2 SVGEGT.